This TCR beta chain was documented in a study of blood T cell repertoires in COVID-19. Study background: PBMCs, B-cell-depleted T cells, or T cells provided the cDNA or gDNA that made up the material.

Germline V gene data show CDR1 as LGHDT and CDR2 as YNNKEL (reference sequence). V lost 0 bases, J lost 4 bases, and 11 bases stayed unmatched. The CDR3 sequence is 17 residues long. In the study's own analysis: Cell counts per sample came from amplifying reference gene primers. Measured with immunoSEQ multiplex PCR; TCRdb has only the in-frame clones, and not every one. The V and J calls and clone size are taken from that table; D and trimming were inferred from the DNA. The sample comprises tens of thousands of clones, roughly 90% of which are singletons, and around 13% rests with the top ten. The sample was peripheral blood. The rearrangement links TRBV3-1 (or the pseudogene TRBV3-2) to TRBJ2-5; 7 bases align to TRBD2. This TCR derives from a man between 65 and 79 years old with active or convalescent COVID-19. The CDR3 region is CASSQESGRDLRETQYF. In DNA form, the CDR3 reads TGTGCCAGCAGCCAAGAAAGTGGGAGGGATCTCAGAGAGACCCAGTACTTC.